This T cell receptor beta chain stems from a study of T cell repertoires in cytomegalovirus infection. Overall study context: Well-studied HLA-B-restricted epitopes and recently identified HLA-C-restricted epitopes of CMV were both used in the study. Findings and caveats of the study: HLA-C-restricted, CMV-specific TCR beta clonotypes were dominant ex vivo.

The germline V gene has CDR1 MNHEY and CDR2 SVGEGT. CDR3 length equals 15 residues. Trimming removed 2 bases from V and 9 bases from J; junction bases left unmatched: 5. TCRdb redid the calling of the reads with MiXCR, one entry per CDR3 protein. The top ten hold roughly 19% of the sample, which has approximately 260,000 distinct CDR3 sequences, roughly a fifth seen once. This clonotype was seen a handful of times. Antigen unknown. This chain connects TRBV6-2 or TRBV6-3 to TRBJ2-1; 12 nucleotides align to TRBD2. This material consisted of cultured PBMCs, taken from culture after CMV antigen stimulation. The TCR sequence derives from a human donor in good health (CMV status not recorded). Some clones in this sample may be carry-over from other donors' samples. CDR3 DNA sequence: TGTGCCAGCAGTTACCTAGCGGGAGGGCCTGGTGAGCAGTTCTTC. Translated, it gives CASSYLAGGPGEQFF.